This T cell receptor (beta chain) was observed in a study of breast tumors, draining lymph nodes, adjacent tissues. Via MiXCR, TCRdb re-called the multiplex PCR reads, giving one row per CDR3 protein. The sample includes about 15,000 distinct CDR3 sequences, 40% to 50% seen only once; the top ten take more than 25%. In its sample, this clonotype was seen many times. The V end was cut by 5 bases, the J end by 2 bases, with 10 bases between. The CDR3 loop spans 14 amino acids. Germline V gene lookup returns CDR1 KGHSH and CDR2 LQKENI. Sequences were obtained from tumor-adjacent breast tissue. The TCR originated in a female donor with breast cancer. Some clones in this sample may be carry-over from other donors' samples. This chain links TRBV18 with TRBJ2-1; D perhaps matches TRBD1 (5 bases). CDR3 DNA sequence: TGTGCCAGCTCAATGAGCAGGGCCTACAATGAGCAGTTCTTC. Translation gives CASSMSRAYNEQFF.